The present T cell receptor beta chain was sequenced within a study of blood T cell repertoires in COVID-19. At the level of the study: Whether acute or convalescent, the COVID-19 samples came from the United States, Italy and Spain. Sample material is recorded as cDNA or gDNA derived from T cells, B-cell-depleted T cells, or PBMCs.

CDR3 size: 14 residues. Trimming removed 3 bases from V and 4 bases from J, with 12 bases in between. Germline CDR1 and CDR2: MNHEY and SMNVEV (reference sequence). Original handling: For nucleated cells, counts were estimated from reference gene primer amplification. Clones were read by immunoSEQ multiplex PCR, and TCRdb kept only the in-frame ones, dropping some. That table is the source of V, J and clone size, and D and trimming were worked out from the DNA. The sample yields 200,000 to 300,000 clones, about 83% seen once. This receptor was taken from a human donor in a cohort sampled during active COVID-19. Sequenced material: peripheral blood. The chain combines TRBV27 with TRBJ2-5; D might be TRBD1 (5 bases). This CDR3 reads CASSLTAMGETQYF. In DNA, the CDR3 is TGTGCCAGCAGTTTGACAGCGATGGGAGAGACCCAGTACTTC.